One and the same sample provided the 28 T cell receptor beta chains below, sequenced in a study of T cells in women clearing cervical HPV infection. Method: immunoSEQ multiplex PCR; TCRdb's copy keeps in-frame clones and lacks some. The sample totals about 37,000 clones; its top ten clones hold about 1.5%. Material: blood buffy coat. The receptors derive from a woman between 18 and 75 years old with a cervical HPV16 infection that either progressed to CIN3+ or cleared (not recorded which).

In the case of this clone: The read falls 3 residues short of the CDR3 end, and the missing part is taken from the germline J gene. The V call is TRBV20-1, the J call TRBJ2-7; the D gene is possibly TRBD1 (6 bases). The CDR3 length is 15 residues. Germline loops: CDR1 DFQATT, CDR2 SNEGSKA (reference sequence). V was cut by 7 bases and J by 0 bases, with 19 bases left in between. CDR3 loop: CSVHDIQGFSYEQYF. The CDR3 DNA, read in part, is TGCAGTGTTCATGATATACAGGGATTCTCCTACGAG.

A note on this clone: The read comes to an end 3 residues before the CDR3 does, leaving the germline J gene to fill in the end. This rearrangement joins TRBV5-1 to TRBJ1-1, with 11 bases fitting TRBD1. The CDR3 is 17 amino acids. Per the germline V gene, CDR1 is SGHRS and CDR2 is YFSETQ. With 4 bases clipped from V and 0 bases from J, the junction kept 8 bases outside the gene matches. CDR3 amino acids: CASSPGQGGVMNTEAFF. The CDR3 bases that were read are TGCGCCAGCAGCCCGGGACAGGGGGGGGTAATGAACACTGAA.

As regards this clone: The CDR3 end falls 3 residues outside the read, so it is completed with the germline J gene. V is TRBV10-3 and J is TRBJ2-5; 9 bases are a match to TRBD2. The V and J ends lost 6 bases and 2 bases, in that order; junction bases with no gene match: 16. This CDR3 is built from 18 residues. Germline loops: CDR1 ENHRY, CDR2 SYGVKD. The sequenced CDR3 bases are TGTGCCATCAGACTGGGGGGTAGCGGGGGCTCCGTTCAAGAGACC. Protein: CAIRLGGSGGSVQET. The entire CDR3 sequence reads CAIRLGGSGGSVQETQYF.

The CDR3 sequence: CASSLGQNNSPLHF. The covered CDR3 bases are TGCGCCAGCAGCTTGGGACAGAATAATTCACCC. The chain has TRBV5-1 and TRBJ1-6; possible D gene TRBD1, 5 bases. The sequence runs out 3 residues before the end of the CDR3; the remainder is reconstructed from the germline J gene. V was shortened by 0 bases and J by 5 bases, with 6 bases between the two germline ends. The length of the CDR3 is 14 residues. The V gene's germline CDR1 is SGHRS and CDR2 YFSETQ.

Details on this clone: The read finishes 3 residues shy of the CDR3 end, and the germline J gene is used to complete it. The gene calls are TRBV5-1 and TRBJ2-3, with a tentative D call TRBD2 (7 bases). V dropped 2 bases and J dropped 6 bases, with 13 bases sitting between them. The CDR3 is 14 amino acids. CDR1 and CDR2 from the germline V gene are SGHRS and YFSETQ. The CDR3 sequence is CASSFSGGLDTQYF. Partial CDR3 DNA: TGCGCCAGCAGCTTTTCGGGGGGCCTGGATACG.

The part of the CDR3 DNA that was read is TGCAGTGCAATCCTGCCTGGGGCCAACGTG. This gives the protein CSAILPGANV. The entire CDR3 sequence reads CSAILPGANVLFF. The chain carries TRBV20-1 and TRBJ2-2; D is possibly TRBD1 (5 bases). The CDR3 extends 3 residues past the end of the read, so its final part is completed from the germline J gene. CDR1 DFQATT and CDR2 SNEGSKA come from the germline V gene (reference sequence). This CDR3 has 13 amino acids.

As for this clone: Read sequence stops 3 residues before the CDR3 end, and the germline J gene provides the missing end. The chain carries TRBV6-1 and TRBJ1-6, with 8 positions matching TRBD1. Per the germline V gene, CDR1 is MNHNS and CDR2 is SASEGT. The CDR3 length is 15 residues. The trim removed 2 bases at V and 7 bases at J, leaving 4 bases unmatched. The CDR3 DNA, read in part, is TGTGCCAGCAGTGAACAGGGGGCGCGGAATTCACCC. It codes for CASSEQGARNSP. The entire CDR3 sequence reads CASSEQGARNSPLHF.

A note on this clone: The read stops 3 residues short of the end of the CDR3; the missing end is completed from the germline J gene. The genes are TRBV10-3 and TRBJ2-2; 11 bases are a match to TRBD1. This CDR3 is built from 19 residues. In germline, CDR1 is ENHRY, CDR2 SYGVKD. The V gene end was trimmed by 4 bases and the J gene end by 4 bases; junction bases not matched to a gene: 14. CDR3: CAISGGQGAQGAGTGELFF. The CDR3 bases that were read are TGTGCCATCAGTGGCGGACAGGGGGCGCAGGGAGCGGGCACCGGGGAG.

CDR3 DNA, as far as it was read: TGTGCCAGCTCCCCAACAGCCGTAGCGGATAATTCACCC. Translating gives CASSPTAVADNSP. The CDR3 reads in full as CASSPTAVADNSPLHF. The chain has TRBV18 and TRBJ1-6, with D hard to call. The read terminates 3 residues before the CDR3 end, so the remaining end is supplied by the germline J gene. Germline V gene lookup returns CDR1 KGHSH and CDR2 LQKENI. V lost 6 bases, J lost 5 bases, and 17 bases lay in between. This CDR3 is 16 amino acids long.

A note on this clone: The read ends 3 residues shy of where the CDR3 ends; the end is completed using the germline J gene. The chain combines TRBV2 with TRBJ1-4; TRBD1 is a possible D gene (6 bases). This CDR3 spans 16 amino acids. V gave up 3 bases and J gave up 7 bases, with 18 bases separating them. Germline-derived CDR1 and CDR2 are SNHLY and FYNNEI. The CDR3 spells CASSDLQGLSGEKLFF. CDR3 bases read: TGTGCCAGCAGTGACCTACAGGGCCTCAGCGGTGAAAAA.

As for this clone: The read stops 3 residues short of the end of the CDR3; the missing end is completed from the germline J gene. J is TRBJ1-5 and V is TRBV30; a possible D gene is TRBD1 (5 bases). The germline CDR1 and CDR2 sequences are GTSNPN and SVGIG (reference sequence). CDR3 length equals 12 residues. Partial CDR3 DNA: TGTGCCTGGAGTGTAGGGGATCCACCC. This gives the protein CAWSVGDPP. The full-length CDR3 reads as CAWSVGDPPQHF.

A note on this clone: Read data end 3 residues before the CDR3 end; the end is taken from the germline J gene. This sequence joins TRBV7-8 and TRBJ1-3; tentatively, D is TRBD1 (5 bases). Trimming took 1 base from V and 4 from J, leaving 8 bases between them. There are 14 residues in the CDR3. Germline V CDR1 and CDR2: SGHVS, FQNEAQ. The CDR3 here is CASSLGTTGNTIYF. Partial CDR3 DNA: TGTGCCAGCAGCTTAGGGACAACCGGAAACACC.

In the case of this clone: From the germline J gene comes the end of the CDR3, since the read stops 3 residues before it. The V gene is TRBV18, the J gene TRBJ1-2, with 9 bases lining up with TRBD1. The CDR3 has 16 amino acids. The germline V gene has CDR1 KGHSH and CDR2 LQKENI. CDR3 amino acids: CASSPGRQGVSYDYTF. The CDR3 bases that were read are TGTGCCAGCTCACCAGGTCGACAGGGGGTATCCTACGAC.

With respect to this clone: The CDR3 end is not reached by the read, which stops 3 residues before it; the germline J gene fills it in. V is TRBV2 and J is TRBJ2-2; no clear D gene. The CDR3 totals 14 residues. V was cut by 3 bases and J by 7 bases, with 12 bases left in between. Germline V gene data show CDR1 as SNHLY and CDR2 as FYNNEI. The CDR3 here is CASSDPRMGGELFF. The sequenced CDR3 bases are TGTGCCAGCAGTGATCCTAGAATGGGCGGGGAG.

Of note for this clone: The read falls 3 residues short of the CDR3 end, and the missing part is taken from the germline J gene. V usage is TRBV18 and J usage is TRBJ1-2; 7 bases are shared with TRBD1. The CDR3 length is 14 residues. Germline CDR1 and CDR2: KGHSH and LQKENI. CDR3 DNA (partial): TGTGCCAGCTCAGAAGACAGGGTTACGGGCGAC. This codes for CASSEDRVTGD. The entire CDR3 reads CASSEDRVTGDYTF.

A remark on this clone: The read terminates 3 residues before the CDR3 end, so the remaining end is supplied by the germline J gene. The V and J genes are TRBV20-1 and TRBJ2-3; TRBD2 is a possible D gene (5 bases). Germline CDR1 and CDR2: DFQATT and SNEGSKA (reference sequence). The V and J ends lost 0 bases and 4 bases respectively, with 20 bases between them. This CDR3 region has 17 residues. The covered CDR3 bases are TGCAGTGCTAGAGACCCAGCGGTCGTCCCAAGCGCAGATACG. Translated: CSARDPAVVPSADT. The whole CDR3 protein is CSARDPAVVPSADTQYF.

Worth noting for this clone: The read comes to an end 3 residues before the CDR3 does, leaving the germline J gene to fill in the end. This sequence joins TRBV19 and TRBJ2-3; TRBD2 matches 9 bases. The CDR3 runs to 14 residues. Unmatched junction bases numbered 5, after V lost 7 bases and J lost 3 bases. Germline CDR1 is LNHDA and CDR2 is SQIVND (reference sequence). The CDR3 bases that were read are TGTGCCAGTACTAGCGGGGTTTTTACAGATACG. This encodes CASTSGVFTDT. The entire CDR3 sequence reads CASTSGVFTDTQYF.

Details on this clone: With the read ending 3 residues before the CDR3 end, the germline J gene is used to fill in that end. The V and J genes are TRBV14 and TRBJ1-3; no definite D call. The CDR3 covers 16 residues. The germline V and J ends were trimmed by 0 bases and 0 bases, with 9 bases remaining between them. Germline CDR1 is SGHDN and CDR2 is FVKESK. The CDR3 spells CASSQEGPSSGNTIYF. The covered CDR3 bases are TGTGCCAGCAGCCAAGAAGGGCCGAGCTCTGGAAACACC.

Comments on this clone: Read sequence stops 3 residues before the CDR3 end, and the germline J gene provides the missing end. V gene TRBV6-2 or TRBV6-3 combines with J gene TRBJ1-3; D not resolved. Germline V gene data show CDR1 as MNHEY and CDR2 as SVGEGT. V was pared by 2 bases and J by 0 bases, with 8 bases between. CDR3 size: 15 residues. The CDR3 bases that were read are TGTGCCAGCAGTTACGGGCTCTTCTCTGGAAACACC. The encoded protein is CASSYGLFSGNT. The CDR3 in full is CASSYGLFSGNTIYF.

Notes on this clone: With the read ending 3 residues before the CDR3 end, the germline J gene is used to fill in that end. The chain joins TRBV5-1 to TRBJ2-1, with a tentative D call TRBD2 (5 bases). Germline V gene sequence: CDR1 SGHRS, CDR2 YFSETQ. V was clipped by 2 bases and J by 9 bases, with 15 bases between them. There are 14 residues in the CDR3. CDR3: CASSFTRTRSEQFF. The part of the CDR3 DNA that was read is TGCGCCAGCAGCTTTACTCGGACTCGAAGTGAG. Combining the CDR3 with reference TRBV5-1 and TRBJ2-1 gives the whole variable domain KAGVTQTPRYLIKTRGQQVTLSCSPISGHRSVSWYQQTPGQGLQFLFEYFSETQRNKGNFPGRFSGRQFSNSRSEMNVSTLELGDSALYLCASSFTRTRSEQFFGPGTRLTVL.

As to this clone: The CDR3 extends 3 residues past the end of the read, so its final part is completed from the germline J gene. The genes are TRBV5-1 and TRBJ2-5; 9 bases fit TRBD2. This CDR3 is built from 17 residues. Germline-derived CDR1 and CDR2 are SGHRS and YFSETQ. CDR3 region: CASRSRASGISTDTQYF. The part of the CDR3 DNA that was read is TGCGCCAGCCGCTCCCGGGCTAGCGGGATCTCCACAGATACC.

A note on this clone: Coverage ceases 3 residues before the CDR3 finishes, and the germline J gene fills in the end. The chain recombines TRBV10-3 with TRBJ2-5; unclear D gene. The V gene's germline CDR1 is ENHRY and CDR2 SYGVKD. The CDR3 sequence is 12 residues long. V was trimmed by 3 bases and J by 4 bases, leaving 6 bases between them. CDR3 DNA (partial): TGTGCCATCAGTGAAACGGGAGAGACC. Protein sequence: CAISETGET. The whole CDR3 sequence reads CAISETGETQYF.

The sequenced part of the CDR3 DNA is TGCAGTGCTAGAGATACAGGGGGTAGGGGGAACACTGAA. It translates to CSARDTGGRGNTE. The CDR3 in its entirety is CSARDTGGRGNTEAFF. V and J are TRBV20-1 and TRBJ1-1; 8 bases match TRBD1. The CDR3 goes on 3 residues after the read ends, and that part is filled in from the germline J gene. Germline CDR1 and CDR2: DFQATT and SNEGSKA (reference sequence). Germline trimming cut 0 bases from V and 1 base from J; bases unmatched to any gene: 7. The CDR3 sequence is 16 residues long.

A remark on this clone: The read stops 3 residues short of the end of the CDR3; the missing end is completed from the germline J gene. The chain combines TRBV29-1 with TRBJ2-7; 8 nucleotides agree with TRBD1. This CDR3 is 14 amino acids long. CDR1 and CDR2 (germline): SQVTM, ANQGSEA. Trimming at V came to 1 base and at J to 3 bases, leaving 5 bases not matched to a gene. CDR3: CSVEVQTGVYEQYF. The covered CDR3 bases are TGCAGCGTTGAAGTTCAGACAGGGGTCTACGAG.

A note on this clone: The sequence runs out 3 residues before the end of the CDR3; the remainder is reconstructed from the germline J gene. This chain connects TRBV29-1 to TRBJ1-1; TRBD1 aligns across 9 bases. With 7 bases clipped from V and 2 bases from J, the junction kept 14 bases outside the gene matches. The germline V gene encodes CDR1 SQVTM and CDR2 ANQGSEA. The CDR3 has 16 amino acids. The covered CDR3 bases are TGCAGCGCAAACCCCCCCTTGGGACAGGGAAACACTGAA. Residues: CSANPPLGQGNTE. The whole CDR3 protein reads CSANPPLGQGNTEAFF.

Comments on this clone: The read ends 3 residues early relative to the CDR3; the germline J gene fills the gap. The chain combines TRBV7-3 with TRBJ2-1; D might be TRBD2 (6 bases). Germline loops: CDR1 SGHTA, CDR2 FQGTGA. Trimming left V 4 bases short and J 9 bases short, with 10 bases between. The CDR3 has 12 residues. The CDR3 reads CASSYSGGEQFF. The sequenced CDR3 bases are TGTGCCAGCAGCTATAGCGGCGGTGAG. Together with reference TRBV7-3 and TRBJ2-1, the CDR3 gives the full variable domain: GAGVSQTPSNKVTEKGKYVELRCDPISGHTALYWYRQSLGQGPEFLIYFQGTGAADDSGLPNDRFFAVRPEGSVSTLKIQRTERGDSAVYLCASSYSGGEQFFGPGTRLTVL.

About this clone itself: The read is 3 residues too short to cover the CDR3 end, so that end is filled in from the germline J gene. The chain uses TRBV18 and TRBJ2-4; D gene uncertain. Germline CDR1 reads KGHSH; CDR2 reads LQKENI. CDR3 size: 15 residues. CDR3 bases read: TGTGCCAGCTCACCATCGGCACCCACTAACTATGGT. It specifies CASSPSAPTNYG. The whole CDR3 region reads CASSPSAPTNYGQYF. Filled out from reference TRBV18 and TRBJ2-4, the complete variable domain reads NAGVMQNPRHLVRRRGQEARLRCSPMKGHSHVYWYRQLPEEGLKFMVYLQKENIIDESGMPKERFSAEFPKEGPSILRIQQVVRGDSAAYFCASSPSAPTNYGQYFGAGTRLSVL.

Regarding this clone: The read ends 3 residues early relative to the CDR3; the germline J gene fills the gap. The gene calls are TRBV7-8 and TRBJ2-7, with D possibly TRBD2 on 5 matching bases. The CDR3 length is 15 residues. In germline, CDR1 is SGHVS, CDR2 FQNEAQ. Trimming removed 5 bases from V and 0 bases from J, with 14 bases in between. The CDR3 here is CASSLMTDYSYEQYF. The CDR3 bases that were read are TGTGCCAGCAGCCTGATGACTGACTACTCCTACGAG.